The sample holds a few counts of the clone carrying this T cell receptor beta chain. The antigen remains unidentified. These data belong to a study of CD8+ T cells in alopecia areata. Study information: Oral tofacitinib (5 to 10 mg twice daily) was administered to treated patients. Using the percentage of affected scalp area, treated patients' severity was scored. General study results and limits: The study found higher clonality in lesional than normal scalp, especially in alopecia totalis/universalis. Sharing of TCR sequences between patients (possibly for HLA-related reasons) was less clear than in mice.

cDNA serving as the sequencing template came from extracted, reverse transcribed RNA. Assay: immunoSEQ multiplex PCR; the TCRdb copy retains only in-frame clones and omits some. The data contain 150,000 to 200,000 clones, around 49% of them singletons. After removal of 3 bases from V and 4 bases from J, the junction contained 4 bases not matched to a gene. Germline-derived CDR1 and CDR2 are SNHLY and FYNNEI. The CDR3 has 14 residues. This sample's treatment: oral pan-JAK inhibitor, 5-10 mg twice daily. V gene TRBV2 combines with J gene TRBJ2-7, with 9 nucleotides matching TRBD1. The sample in question was CD8+ T cells sorted from blood, obtained between weeks 51 and 52, from a patient treated with tofacitinib. The TCR sequence derives from a human donor with alopecia areata. The DNA for the CDR3 is TGTGCCAGCAGTGATAGGACAGGGGTGTACGAGCAGTACTTC. Encoded protein: CASSDRTGVYEQYF.